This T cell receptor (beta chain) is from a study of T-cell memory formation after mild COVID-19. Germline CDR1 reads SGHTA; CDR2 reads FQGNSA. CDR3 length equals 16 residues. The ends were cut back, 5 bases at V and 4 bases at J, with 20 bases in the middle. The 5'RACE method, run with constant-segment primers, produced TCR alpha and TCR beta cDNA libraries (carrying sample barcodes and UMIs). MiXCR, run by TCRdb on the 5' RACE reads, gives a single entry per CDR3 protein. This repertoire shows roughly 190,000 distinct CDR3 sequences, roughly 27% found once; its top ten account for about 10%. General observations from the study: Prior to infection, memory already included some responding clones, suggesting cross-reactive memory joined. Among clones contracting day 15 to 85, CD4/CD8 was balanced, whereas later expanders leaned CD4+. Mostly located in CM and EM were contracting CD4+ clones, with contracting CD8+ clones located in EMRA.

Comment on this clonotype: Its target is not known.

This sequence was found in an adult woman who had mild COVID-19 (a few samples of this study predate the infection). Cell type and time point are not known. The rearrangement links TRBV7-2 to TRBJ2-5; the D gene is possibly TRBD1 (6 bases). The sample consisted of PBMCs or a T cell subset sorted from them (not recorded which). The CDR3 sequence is CASSLTATGIRETQYF. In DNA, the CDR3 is TGTGCCAGCAGCCTAACCGCTACAGGGATACGAGAGACCCAGTACTTC.